The clone carrying this TCR beta chain was observed a handful of times. Germline V gene data show CDR1 as SGDLS and CDR2 as YYNGEE. CDR3 length equals 15 residues. Unmatched junction bases numbered 4, after V lost 3 bases and J lost 7 bases. These data are taken from a study of T-cell reconstitution after alpha-beta-depleted transplantation in children. Unique molecular identifiers were built into the TCRbeta library. A single record per CDR3 protein comes from TCRdb applying MiXCR to the PCR reads. The data contain 420,000 or so distinct CDR3 sequences, around 9.9% of them seen just once; the ten biggest clones take up roughly 6%.

This receptor was taken from a human donor who donated a stem cell graft to a child with acute myeloid leukemia. This material consisted of PBMCs from the stem cell graft donor, taken from the stem cell graft. The chain combines TRBV9 with TRBJ1-6; TRBD1 agrees at 10 bases. The CDR3 DNA follows: TGTGCCAGCAGCGCCGAGACAGGGGGCAATTCACCCCTCCACTTT. It yields the protein CASSAETGGNSPLHF.